These 13 T cell receptor beta chains share one sample of origin, sequenced in a study of T-cell memory formation after mild COVID-19. A single record per CDR3 protein comes from TCRdb applying MiXCR to the 5' RACE reads. The sample lists hundreds of thousands of distinct CDR3 sequences, more than 15% occurring once. The sample taken for sequencing was PBMCs or a T cell subset sorted from them (not recorded which). Every receptor here comes from an adult woman who had mild COVID-19 (a few samples of this study predate the infection). Cell type and time point are not known.

V and J are TRBV5-5 and TRBJ2-1; 7 nucleotides line up with TRBD2. This CDR3 spans 15 amino acids. Trimming at V came to 4 bases and at J to 1 base, leaving 5 bases not matched to a gene. Germline-derived CDR1 and CDR2 are SGHKS and YYEKEE (reference sequence). The chain's CDR3 is CASSTPGGSYNEQFF. In DNA form, the CDR3 reads TGTGCCAGCAGCACCCCGGGGGGTTCCTACAATGAGCAGTTCTTC.

The chain carries TRBV5-1 and TRBJ2-1; no clear D. Germline-derived CDR1 and CDR2 are SGHRS and YFSETQ. The CDR3 loop spans 16 amino acids. The germline V and J ends were trimmed by 3 bases and 7 bases, with 20 bases remaining between them. CDR3 nucleotide sequence: TGCGCCAGCAGCTCAGGACCAACCGGGTTGGGGAATGAGCAGTTCTTC. Its protein is CASSSGPTGLGNEQFF.

Many counts were recorded for this clonotype. This sequence joins TRBV18 and TRBJ2-7; 9 bases are a match to TRBD1. The CDR3 covers 15 residues. Germline assignment: CDR1 KGHSH and CDR2 LQKENI. J was trimmed by 6 bases and V by 5 bases; bases with no gene match: 11. The CDR3: CASSSVPGTGLEQYF. The CDR3 region has the DNA TGTGCCAGCTCATCAGTGCCCGGGACAGGGCTCGAGCAGTACTTC.

The chain recombines TRBV12-3 or TRBV12-4 with TRBJ2-2; 11 nucleotides line up with TRBD2. J gave up 4 bases and V 4 bases, and 5 bases lay outside the gene matches. This CDR3 region has 16 residues. CDR3 nucleotide sequence: TGTGCCAGCAGTTCTCCCGGGACTAGCGGCACCGGGGAGCTGTTTTTT. This codes for CASSSPGTSGTGELFF.

This chain joins TRBV6-1 and TRBJ1-1; a weak D match, TRBD1 (6 bases). There are 14 residues in the CDR3. Trimming removed 11 bases from V and 0 bases from J, with 16 bases in between. CDR1 is MNHNS, CDR2 SASEGT, per germline. CDR3 nucleotides: TGTGCCGGCTCCGGGACACCTTTGAACACTGAAGCTTTCTTT. Translating it yields CAGSGTPLNTEAFF.

CDR3 amino acids: CSARNRYEQYF. The DNA of the CDR3 is TGCAGTGCTAGAAATCGGTACGAGCAGTACTTC. The chain couples TRBV20-1 to TRBJ2-7, with no clear D. The length of the CDR3 is 11 residues. V was shortened by 2 bases and J by 4 bases, with 6 bases between the two germline ends. CDR1 is DFQATT, CDR2 SNEGSKA, per germline (reference sequence).

CDR3 in DNA: TGTGCCATCAGGACCCGCCTTTCAGGGGAGGATGGCTACACCTTC. Residues: CAIRTRLSGEDGYTF. The V and J genes are TRBV10-3 and TRBJ1-2; D possibly corresponds to TRBD1 (6 bases). Trimming took 6 bases from V and 6 from J, leaving 20 bases between them. Per the germline V gene, CDR1 is ENHRY and CDR2 is SYGVKD. This CDR3 contains 15 residues.

The chain links TRBV5-1 to TRBJ2-7, with 7 bases matching TRBD2. The V gene end was trimmed by 0 bases and the J gene end by 0 bases; junction bases not matched to a gene: 12. Germline V gene sequence: CDR1 SGHRS, CDR2 YFSETQ. The length of the CDR3 is 18 residues. The CDR3 loop reads CASSLEVGGPTSSYEQYF. The CDR3 DNA follows: TGCGCCAGCAGCTTGGAGGTGGGAGGGCCCACGAGCTCCTACGAGCAGTACTTC. The full variable domain, with the rest looked up from reference TRBV5-1 and TRBJ2-7, is KAGVTQTPRYLIKTRGQQVTLSCSPISGHRSVSWYQQTPGQGLQFLFEYFSETQRNKGNFPGRFSGRQFSNSRSEMNVSTLELGDSALYLCASSLEVGGPTSSYEQYFGPGTRLTVT.

The CDR3 sequence is CASSLSGGPKTDTQYF. CDR3 DNA: TGTGCCAGCAGCTTATCGGGAGGGCCTAAGACAGATACGCAGTATTTT. V usage is TRBV7-2 and J usage is TRBJ2-3; 8 bases are shared with TRBD2. Germline loops: CDR1 SGHTA, CDR2 FQGNSA. The V segment lost 2 bases and the J segment 3 bases; nucleotides outside the gene matches: 7. CDR3 size: 16 residues.

The V and J genes are TRBV6-6 and TRBJ2-1; 10 nucleotides align to TRBD2. V lost 2 bases, J lost 9 bases, and 13 bases stayed unmatched. The CDR3 is 17 amino acids. CDR1 is MNHNY, CDR2 SVGAGI, per germline (reference sequence). The CDR3 reads CASSYDPASGGGGEQFF. The CDR3 DNA follows: TGTGCCAGCAGTTACGACCCAGCTAGCGGGGGCGGAGGTGAGCAGTTCTTC.

This clonotype came up a few times. This chain joins TRBV29-1 and TRBJ1-2; tentatively, D is TRBD1 (6 bases). Germline V gene sequence: CDR1 SQVTM, CDR2 ANQGSEA. The CDR3 consists of 13 residues. The germline V and J ends were trimmed by 3 bases and 4 bases, with 12 bases remaining between them. CDR3 DNA sequence: TGCAGCGTTGAGTTGGTACAGGGCTATGGCTACACCTTC. Protein product: CSVELVQGYGYTF.

This chain uses TRBV9 with TRBJ2-7; D uncertain. The CDR3 has 12 residues. The germline gives CDR1 SGDLS, CDR2 YYNGEE. Between the trimmed V and J ends, which lost 3 bases and 3 bases, there was a span of 7 bases. The CDR3 region has the DNA TGTGCCAGCAGCGACCCTCACTACGAGCAGTACTTC. Protein: CASSDPHYEQYF.

This clonotype was detected only a few times. V and J are TRBV30 and TRBJ2-5, with TRBD1 as a possible D gene (5 bases). The CDR3 contains 16 residues. Germline V lookup: CDR1 GTSNPN, CDR2 SVGIG (reference sequence). Deletions cut 0 bases from V and 5 bases from J, with 19 bases between. This CDR3 reads CAWSVAMIRKGETQYF. In nucleotides, the CDR3 is TGTGCCTGGAGTGTAGCTATGATTCGGAAGGGGGAGACCCAGTACTTC.